One T cell receptor beta chain is described in this entry. Distinct nucleotide sequences in the sample also encode this CDR3. J was trimmed by 4 bases and V by 4 bases; bases with no gene match: 7. The CDR3 is made up of 14 amino acids. In germline, CDR1 is SGHRS, CDR2 YFSETQ. Clones were read by immunoSEQ multiplex PCR, and TCRdb kept only the in-frame ones, dropping some. The sample lists some 1.5 million clones, approximately 98% occurring once. This sample is drawn from a study of shared clonotypes between healthy human individuals. Study-level information: Every donor yielded three CD4 naive, three CD4 memory, two CD8 naive and one CD8 memory plate.

The chain uses TRBV5-1 and TRBJ2-7, with 8 bases lining up with TRBD1. This clonotype was obtained from a man aged 25 to 40 in good health. Sequencing was performed on naive CD4+ T cells sorted from blood. Subset reported: CD45RA+ positively selected. In DNA form, the CDR3 reads TGCGCCAGCAGCCCAAGGACAGGGTCGTACGAGCAGTACTTC. This encodes CASSPRTGSYEQYF.